The TCR beta chain under discussion was sequenced for a study of blood T cells in healthy people across ages. Together with a sample-barcoded 5' primer, a J-beta primer mix was included in a second PCR lasting roughly 7 to 11 cycles. TCRdb passed the 5' RACE reads through MiXCR, listing each CDR3 protein once. In the table there are 1 million or so distinct CDR3 sequences, less than 25% of which are singletons. V was shortened by 3 bases and J by 3 bases, with 15 bases between the two germline ends. CDR3 length equals 15 residues. These records were also assigned to another study, of T cells of mothers and their children. That report adds: About six children, together with their three healthy Caucasian mothers, made up the donors.

The TCR originated in a girl aged 2 to 9 in good health. Sequences were obtained from blood. The J gene is TRBJ2-7, the V gene TRBV12-3 or TRBV12-4; D is possibly TRBD1 (6 bases). The CDR3 here is CASSFEGTLGYEQYF. The CDR3 bases are TGTGCCAGCAGTTTTGAAGGGACACTGGGCTACGAGCAGTACTTC.